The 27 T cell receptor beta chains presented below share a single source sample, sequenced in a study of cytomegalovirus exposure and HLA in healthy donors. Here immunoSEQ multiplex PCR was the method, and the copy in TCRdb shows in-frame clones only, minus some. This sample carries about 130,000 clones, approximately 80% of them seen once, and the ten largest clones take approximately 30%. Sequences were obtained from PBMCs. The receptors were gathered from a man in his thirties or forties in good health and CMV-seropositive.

CDR3 sequence (DNA): TGCGCCAGCAGTTCGGTCAGGCCCACAGATACGCAGTATTTT. Residues: CASSSVRPTDTQYF. This chain links TRBV5-1 with TRBJ2-3; D not resolved. The ends were cut back, 5 bases at V and 2 bases at J, with 12 bases in the middle. This CDR3 is built from 14 residues. Germline V gives CDR1 SGHRS, CDR2 YFSETQ.

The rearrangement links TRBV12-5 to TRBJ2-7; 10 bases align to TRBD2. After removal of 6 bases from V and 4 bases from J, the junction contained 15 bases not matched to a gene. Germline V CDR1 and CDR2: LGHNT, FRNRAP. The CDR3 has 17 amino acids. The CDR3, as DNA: TGTGCTAGTGGCCCCGCGGGTAGCGGGAGGTATCGGTACGAGCAGTACTTC. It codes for CASGPAGSGRYRYEQYF.

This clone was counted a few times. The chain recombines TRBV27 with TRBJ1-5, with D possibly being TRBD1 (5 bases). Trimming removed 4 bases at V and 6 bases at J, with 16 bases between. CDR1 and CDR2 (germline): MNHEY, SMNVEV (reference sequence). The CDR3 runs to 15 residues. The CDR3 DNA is TGTGCCAGCAGTTCCGAGGGGAGGGCGAGTCAGCCCCAGCATTTT. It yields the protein CASSSEGRASQPQHF.

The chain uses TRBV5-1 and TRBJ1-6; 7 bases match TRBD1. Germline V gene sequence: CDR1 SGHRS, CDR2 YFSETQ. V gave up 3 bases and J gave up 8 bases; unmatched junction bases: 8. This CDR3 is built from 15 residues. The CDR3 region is CASSSTGLGDSPLHF. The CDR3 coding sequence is TGCGCCAGCAGCTCGACAGGGCTGGGGGATTCACCCCTCCACTTT.

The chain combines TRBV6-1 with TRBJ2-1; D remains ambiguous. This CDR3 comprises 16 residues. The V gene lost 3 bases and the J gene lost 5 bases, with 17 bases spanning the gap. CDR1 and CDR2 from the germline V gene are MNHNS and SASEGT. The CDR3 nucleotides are TGTGCCAGCAGTGAGGCCGGGTCTTTAATCCACAATGAGCAGTTCTTC. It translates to CASSEAGSLIHNEQFF.

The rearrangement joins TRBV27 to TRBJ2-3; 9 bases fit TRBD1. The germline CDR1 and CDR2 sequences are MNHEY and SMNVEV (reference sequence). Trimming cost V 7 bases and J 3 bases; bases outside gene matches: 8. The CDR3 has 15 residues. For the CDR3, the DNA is TGTGCCAGCAAATACAACAGGGGGCAAACAGATACGCAGTATTTT. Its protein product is CASKYNRGQTDTQYF.

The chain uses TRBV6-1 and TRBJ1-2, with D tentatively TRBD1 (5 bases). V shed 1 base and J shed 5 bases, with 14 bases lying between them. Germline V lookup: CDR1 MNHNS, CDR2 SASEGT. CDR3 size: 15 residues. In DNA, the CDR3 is TGTGCCAGCAGTGAAGATTGGGGGGGGAGTTATGGCTACACCTTC. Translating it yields CASSEDWGGSYGYTF.

The CDR3 DNA follows: TGTGCCAGCTCACCACCGACAGGGGGAGTAAATACTGAAGCTTTCTTT. This encodes CASSPPTGGVNTEAFF. V and J are TRBV18 and TRBJ1-1, with 9 bases identical to TRBD1. Per germline, CDR1 KGHSH and CDR2 LQKENI. The junction had 7 bases not matched to a gene; V was cut back by 0 bases and J by 5 bases. The CDR3 has 16 residues.

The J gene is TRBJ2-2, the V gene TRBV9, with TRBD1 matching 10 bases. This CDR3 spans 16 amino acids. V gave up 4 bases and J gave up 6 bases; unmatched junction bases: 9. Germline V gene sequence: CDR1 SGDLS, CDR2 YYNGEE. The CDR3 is CASSRQGAVSAGELFF. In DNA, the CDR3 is TGTGCCAGCAGCCGACAGGGGGCTGTTTCTGCCGGGGAGCTGTTTTTT.

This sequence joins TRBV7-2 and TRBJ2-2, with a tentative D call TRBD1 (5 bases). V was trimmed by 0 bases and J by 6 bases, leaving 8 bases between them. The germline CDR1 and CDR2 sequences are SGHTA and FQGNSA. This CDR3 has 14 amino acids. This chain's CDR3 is CASSLAGPSGELFF. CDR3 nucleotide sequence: TGTGCCAGCAGCTTAGCGGGGCCGTCCGGGGAGCTGTTTTTT.

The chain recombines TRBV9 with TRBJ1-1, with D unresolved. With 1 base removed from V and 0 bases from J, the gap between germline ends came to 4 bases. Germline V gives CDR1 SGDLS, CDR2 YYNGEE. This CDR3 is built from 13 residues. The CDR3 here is CASSVNMNTEAFF. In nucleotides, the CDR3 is TGTGCCAGCAGCGTAAACATGAACACTGAAGCTTTCTTT.

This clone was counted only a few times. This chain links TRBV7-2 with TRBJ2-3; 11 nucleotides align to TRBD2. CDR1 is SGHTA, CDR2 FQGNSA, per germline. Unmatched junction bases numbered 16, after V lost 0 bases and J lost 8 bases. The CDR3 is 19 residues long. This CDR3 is CASSLALSYSGGAVSTQYF. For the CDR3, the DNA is TGTGCCAGCAGCTTAGCACTTAGCTATAGCGGGGGGGCAGTGTCTACGCAGTATTTT.

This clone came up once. The CDR3 nucleotides are TGTGCCAGCAGCTTAGTAGAAGGGACAGCGAACACTGAAGCTTTCTTT. Translated, it gives CASSLVEGTANTEAFF. The gene calls are TRBV7-6 and TRBJ1-1; 7 nucleotides align to TRBD1. The V gene end was trimmed by 1 base and the J gene end by 1 base; junction bases not matched to a gene: 6. This CDR3 spans 16 amino acids. The germline gives CDR1 SGHVS, CDR2 FNYEAQ.

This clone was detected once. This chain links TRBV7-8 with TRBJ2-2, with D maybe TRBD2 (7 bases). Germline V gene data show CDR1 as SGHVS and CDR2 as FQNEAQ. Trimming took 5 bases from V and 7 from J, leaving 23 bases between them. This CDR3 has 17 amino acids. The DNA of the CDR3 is TGTGCCAGCAGCAAACGACTAGCCATGGGGGGCTTCGGGGAGCTGTTTTTT. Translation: CASSKRLAMGGFGELFF.

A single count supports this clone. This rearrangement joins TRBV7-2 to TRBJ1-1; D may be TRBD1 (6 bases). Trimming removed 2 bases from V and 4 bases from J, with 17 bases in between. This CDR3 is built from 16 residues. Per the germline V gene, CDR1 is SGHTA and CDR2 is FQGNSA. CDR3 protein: CASSLWSGGAPTEAFF. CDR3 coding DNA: TGTGCCAGCAGCTTATGGTCTGGGGGGGCTCCCACTGAAGCTTTCTTT. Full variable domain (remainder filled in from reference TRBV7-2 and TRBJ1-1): GAGVSQSPSNKVTEKGKDVELRCDPISGHTALYWYRQSLGQGLEFLIYFQGNSAPDKSGLPSDRFSAERTGGSVSTLTIQRTQQEDSAVYLCASSLWSGGAPTEAFFGQGTRLTVV.

DNA for the CDR3: TGTGCCAGCAGCTTTCCGGGGACAGGGGTTGGCTACACCTTC. Encoded protein: CASSFPGTGVGYTF. The chain has TRBV5-4 and TRBJ1-2, with TRBD1 matching 10 bases. The V gene end was trimmed by 2 bases and the J gene end by 7 bases; junction bases not matched to a gene: 5. From germline, CDR1 is SGHNT and CDR2 YYREEE (reference sequence). The CDR3 sequence is 14 residues long.

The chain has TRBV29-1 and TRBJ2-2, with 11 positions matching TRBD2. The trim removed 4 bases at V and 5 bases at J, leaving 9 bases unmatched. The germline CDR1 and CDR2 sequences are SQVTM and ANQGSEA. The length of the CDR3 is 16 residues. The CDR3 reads CSVGVSGRATTGELFF. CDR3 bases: TGCAGCGTTGGGGTTAGCGGGAGGGCCACTACCGGGGAGCTGTTTTTT.

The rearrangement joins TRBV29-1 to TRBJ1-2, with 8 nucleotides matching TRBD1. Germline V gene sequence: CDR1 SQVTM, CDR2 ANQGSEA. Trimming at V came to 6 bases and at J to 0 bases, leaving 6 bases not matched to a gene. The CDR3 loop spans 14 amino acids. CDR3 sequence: CSVGTGLTNYGYTF. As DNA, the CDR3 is TGCAGCGTCGGGACAGGCCTAACTAACTATGGCTACACCTTC.

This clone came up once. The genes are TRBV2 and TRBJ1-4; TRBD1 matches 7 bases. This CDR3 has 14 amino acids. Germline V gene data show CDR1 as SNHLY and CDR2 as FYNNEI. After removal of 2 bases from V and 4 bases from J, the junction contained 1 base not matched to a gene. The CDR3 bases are TGTGCCAGCAGTGAACAGGGGGGTAATGAAAAACTGTTTTTT. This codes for CASSEQGGNEKLFF.

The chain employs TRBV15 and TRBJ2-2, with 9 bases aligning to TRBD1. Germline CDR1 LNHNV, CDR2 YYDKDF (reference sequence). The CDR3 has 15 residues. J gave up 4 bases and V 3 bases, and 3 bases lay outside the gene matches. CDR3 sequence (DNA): TGTGCCACCAGCAGCTGGACAGGGGCCACCGGGGAGCTGTTTTTT. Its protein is CATSSWTGATGELFF.

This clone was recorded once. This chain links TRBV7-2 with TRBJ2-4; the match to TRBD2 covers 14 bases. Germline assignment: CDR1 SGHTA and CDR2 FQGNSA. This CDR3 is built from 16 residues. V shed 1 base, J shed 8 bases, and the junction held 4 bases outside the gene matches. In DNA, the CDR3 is TGTGCCAGCAGCTTAGGACTAGCGGGGGGGAAGGACATTCAGTACTTC. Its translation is CASSLGLAGGKDIQYF.

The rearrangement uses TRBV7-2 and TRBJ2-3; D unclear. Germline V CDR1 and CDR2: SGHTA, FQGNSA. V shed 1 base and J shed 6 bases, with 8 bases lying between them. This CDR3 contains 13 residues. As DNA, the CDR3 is TGTGCCAGCAGCTTAGAGTTTCGGGATACGCAGTATTTT. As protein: CASSLEFRDTQYF.

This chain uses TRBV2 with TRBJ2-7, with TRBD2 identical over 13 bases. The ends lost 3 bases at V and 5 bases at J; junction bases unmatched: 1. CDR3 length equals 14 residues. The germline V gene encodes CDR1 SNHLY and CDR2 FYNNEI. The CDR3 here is CASSEGLAGNEQYF. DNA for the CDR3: TGTGCCAGCAGTGAGGGACTAGCGGGAAACGAGCAGTACTTC.

CDR3: CSGRQGYTEAFF. CDR3 sequence (DNA): TGCAGCGGCCGACAGGGATACACTGAAGCTTTCTTT. The V call is TRBV29-1, the J call TRBJ1-1; 7 bases are a match to TRBD1. Germline V gene lookup returns CDR1 SQVTM and CDR2 ANQGSEA. The CDR3 is 12 amino acids. The J segment lost 3 bases and the V segment lost 7 bases, leaving 5 bases of the junction unmatched.

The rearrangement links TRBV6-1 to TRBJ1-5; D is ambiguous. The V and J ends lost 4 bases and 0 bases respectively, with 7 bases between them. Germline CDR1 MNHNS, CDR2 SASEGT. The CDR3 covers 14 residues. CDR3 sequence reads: CASSVTDSNQPQHF. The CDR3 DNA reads TGTGCCAGCAGTGTTACAGATAGCAATCAGCCCCAGCATTTT.

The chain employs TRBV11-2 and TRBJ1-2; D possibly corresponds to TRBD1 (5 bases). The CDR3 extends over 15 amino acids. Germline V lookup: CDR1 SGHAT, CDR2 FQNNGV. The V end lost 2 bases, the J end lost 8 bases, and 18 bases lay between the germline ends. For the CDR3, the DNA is TGTGCCAGCAGCTTATCCGACAGATCCGAGAAGGGCTACACCTTC. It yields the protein CASSLSDRSEKGYTF.

The CDR3 loop reads CAWSWSAGASYEQYF. DNA for the CDR3: TGTGCCTGGAGTTGGTCGGCGGGAGCCTCCTACGAGCAGTACTTC. This chain links TRBV30 with TRBJ2-7; 7 bases match TRBD2. Germline V gene data show CDR1 as GTSNPN and CDR2 as SVGIG (reference sequence). V shed 2 bases, J shed 0 bases, and the junction held 7 bases outside the gene matches. The CDR3 contains 15 residues.